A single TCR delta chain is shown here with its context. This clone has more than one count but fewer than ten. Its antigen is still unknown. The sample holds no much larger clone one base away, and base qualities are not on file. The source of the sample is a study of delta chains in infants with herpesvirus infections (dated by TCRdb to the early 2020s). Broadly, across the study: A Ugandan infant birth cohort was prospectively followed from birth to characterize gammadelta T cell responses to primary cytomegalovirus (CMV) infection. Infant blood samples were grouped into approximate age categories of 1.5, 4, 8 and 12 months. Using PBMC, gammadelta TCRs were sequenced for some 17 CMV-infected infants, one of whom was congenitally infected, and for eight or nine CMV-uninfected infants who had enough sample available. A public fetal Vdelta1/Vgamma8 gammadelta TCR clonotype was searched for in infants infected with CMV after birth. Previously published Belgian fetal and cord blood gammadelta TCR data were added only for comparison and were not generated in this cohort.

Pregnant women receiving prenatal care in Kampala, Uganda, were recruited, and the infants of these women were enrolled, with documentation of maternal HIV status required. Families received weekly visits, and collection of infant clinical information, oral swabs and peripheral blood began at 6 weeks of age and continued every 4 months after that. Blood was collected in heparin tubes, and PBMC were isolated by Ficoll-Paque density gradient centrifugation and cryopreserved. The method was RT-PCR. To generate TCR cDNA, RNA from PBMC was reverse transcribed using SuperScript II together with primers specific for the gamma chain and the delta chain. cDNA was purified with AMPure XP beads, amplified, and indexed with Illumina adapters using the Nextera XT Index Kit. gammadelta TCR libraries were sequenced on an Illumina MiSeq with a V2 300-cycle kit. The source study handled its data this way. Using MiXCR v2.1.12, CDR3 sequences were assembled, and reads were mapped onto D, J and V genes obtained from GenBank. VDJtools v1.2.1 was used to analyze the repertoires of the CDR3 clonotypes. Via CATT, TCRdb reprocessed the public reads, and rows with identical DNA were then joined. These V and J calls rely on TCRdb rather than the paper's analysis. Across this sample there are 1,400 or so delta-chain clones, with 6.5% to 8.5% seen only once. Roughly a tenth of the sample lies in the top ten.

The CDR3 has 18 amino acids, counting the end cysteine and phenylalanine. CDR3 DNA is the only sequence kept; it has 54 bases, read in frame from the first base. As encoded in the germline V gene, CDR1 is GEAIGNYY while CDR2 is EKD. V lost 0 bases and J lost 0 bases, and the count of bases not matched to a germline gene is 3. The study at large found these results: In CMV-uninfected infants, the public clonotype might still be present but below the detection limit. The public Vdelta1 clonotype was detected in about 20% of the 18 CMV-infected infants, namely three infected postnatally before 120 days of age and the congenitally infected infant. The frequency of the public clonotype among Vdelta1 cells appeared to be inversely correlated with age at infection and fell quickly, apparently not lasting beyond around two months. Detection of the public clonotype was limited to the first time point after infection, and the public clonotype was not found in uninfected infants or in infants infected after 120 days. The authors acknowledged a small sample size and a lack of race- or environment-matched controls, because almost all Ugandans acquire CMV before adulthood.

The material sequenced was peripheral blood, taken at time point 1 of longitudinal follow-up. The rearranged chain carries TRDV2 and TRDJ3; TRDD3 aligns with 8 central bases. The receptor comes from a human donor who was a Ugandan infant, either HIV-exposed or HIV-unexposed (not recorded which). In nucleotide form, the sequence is TGTGCCTGTGACACCTGGGGGATCGGCTCCTGGGACACCCGACAGATGTTTTTC. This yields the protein CACDTWGIGSWDTRQMFF.